The TCR beta chain under discussion was sequenced for a study of OX40 agonist ivuxolimab in advanced cancers. For this clone: One end of the junction is discordant with germline, which a read error may explain.

The CDR3 runs 14 residues. Germline V gene data show CDR1 as SGHRS and CDR2 as YFSETQ. Sequencing used immunoSEQ multiplex PCR; TCRdb keeps in-frame clones, though not all of them. This sample yields fewer than 70,000 clones, of which roughly 87% are seen a single time; more than 0.5% belongs to the top ten. Sequenced here: CD4+ or CD8+ T cells sorted from blood, sampled in a trial of the OX40 agonist ivuxolimab. This chain uses TRBV5-1 with TRBJ2-7; 10 bases map to TRBD1. The TCR originated in an adult with an advanced solid tumor such as melanoma, head and neck, liver or kidney cancer. The CDR3 coding sequence is TGCACCAGCAGGCGGGACAGGGGCTCGTACGAGCAGTACTTC. It specifies CTSRRDRGSYEQYF.